These 25 T cell receptor beta chains share one sample of origin, sequenced in a study of T cells in Graves' hyperthyroidism and ophthalmopathy. The TCR beta CDR3 regions underwent amplification using RNA transcripts as the source. TCR CDR3 regions were first amplified by RT-PCR with HTBI primers. TCRdb used MiXCR to reprocess the multiplex PCR reads, holding one entry per CDR3 protein. The table lists around 500,000 distinct CDR3 sequences, around 16% of them singletons, with about 29% in the top ten. The sequencing sample was made of blood. The origin of the receptors is a woman aged 25 to 39 with Graves' ophthalmopathy.

There are many counts of this clonotype. The chain has TRBV7-9 and TRBJ2-5, with D possibly being TRBD1 or TRBD2 (5 bases each). Per germline, CDR1 SEHNR and CDR2 FQNEAQ (reference sequence). The CDR3 length is 15 residues. The V and J ends lost 2 bases and 1 base respectively, with 11 bases between them. The CDR3 is CASSLRRDAQETQYF. In DNA, the CDR3 is TGTGCCAGCAGCTTAAGACGGGACGCCCAAGAGACCCAGTACTTC.

This clonotype has more than one count but fewer than ten. The chain has TRBV6-1 and TRBJ1-1; 8 bases are shared with TRBD1. The CDR3 has 17 amino acids. Per the germline V gene, CDR1 is MNHNS and CDR2 is SASEGT. V shed 6 bases, J shed 0 bases, and the junction held 12 bases outside the gene matches. The CDR3, as DNA: TGTGCCAGCAGACGCGGGACAGGACCCTCCCTGAACACTGAAGCTTTCTTT. It is translated as CASRRGTGPSLNTEAFF.

This chain links TRBV3-1 with TRBJ2-2, with 9 bases lining up with TRBD2. V shed 0 bases and J 2 bases; nucleotides not matched to a gene: 10. CDR1 is LGHDT and CDR2 is YNNKEL in the germline V gene (reference sequence). The CDR3 spans 19 residues. The CDR3 sequence is CASSQDWGLLAGNTGELFF. The CDR3 DNA reads TGTGCCAGCAGCCAAGATTGGGGCCTACTAGCGGGTAACACCGGGGAGCTGTTTTTT. The entire variable domain, with the rest obtained from reference TRBV3-1 and TRBJ2-2, is as follows: DTAVSQTPKYLVTQMGNDKSIKCEQNLGHDTMYWYKQDSKKFLKIMFSYNNKELIINETVPNRFSPKSPDKAHLNLHINSLELGDSAVYFCASSQDWGLLAGNTGELFFGEGSRLTVL.

This clonotype was counted at least ten times. The CDR3 DNA sequence: TGTGCCAGCAGCTCTAGCGGCAACACCGGGGAGCTGTTTTTT. This encodes CASSSSGNTGELFF. This sequence joins TRBV28 and TRBJ2-2, with TRBD2 matching 7 bases. The germline gives CDR1 MDHEN, CDR2 SYDVKM. The CDR3 sequence is 14 residues long. The V gene end was trimmed by 6 bases and the J gene end by 2 bases; junction bases not matched to a gene: 3.

The chain recombines TRBV4-3 with TRBJ1-6; D not resolved. V was shortened by 0 bases and J by 7 bases, with 4 bases between the two germline ends. The CDR3 contains 13 residues. Germline-derived CDR1 and CDR2 are LGHNA and YSLEER. DNA for the CDR3: TGCGCCAGCAGCCAAGATCACAATTCACCCCTCCACTTT. Translated: CASSQDHNSPLHF.

This clonotype has a handful of counts. This chain joins TRBV30 and TRBJ2-2; no clear D gene. Trimming cost V 0 bases and J 0 bases, with 2 bases left between them. This CDR3 is built from 13 residues. Per the germline V gene, CDR1 is GTSNPN and CDR2 is SVGIG (reference sequence). CDR3 DNA sequence: TGTGCCTGGAGTGTACCGAACACCGGGGAGCTGTTTTTT. Residues: CAWSVPNTGELFF.

A few counts support this clonotype. The chain is built from TRBV14 and TRBJ2-7; 12 bases are a match to TRBD2. This CDR3 has 15 residues. With 2 bases clipped from V and 3 bases from J, the junction kept 2 bases outside the gene matches. Looked up from germline, CDR1 is SGHDN and CDR2 is FVKESK. CDR3 nucleotide sequence: TGTGCCAGCAGCCAAACTAGCGGGAGGTTCTACGAGCAGTACTTC. Amino acid sequence: CASSQTSGRFYEQYF.

The chain couples TRBV6-1 to TRBJ2-7, with 7 bases matching TRBD1. This CDR3 is built from 12 residues. Germline V gives CDR1 MNHNS, CDR2 SASEGT. V lost 8 bases, J lost 3 bases, and 4 bases stayed unmatched. In DNA, the CDR3 is TGTGCCAGCCAGAGGGGGCTCTACGAGCAGTACTTC. Its translation: CASQRGLYEQYF.

This clonotype was observed at least ten times. The chain carries TRBV5-1 and TRBJ2-3; D unresolved. Trimming cost V 5 bases and J 4 bases, with 20 bases left between them. Looked up from germline, CDR1 is SGHRS and CDR2 is YFSETQ. The CDR3 length is 16 residues. In DNA form, the CDR3 reads TGCGCCAGCAGATCCCTGACGGAAGGTGGCCCAGATACGCAGTATTTT. It codes for CASRSLTEGGPDTQYF.

This clonotype showed up just a few times. V usage is TRBV20-1 and J usage is TRBJ2-3, with 10 bases identical to TRBD2. Germline lookup yields CDR1 DFQATT and CDR2 SNEGSKA (reference sequence). The ends lost 3 bases at V and 4 bases at J; junction bases unmatched: 4. The CDR3 loop spans 14 amino acids. The CDR3 bases are TGCAGTGCTAGGCCTAGCGGGAGTTCAGATACGCAGTATTTT. This translates into CSARPSGSSDTQYF.

There are many counts of this clonotype. The chain recombines TRBV2 with TRBJ1-1; D is possibly TRBD1 (5 bases). The CDR3 consists of 15 residues. Trimming left V 6 bases short and J 1 base short, with 15 bases between. Germline assignment: CDR1 SNHLY and CDR2 FYNNEI. The CDR3 coding sequence is TGTGCCAGCAGGGGGACTGACGGAAGGAACACTGAAGCTTTCTTT. Protein product: CASRGTDGRNTEAFF.

This clonotype was seen repeatedly, ten times or more. V usage is TRBV15 and J usage is TRBJ2-1; TRBD1 is a possible D gene (6 bases). This CDR3 region has 15 residues. The germline CDR1 and CDR2 sequences are LNHNV and YYDKDF (reference sequence). The V end was cut by 1 base, the J end by 6 bases, with 13 bases between. Here the CDR3 reads CATSRVYGQSNEQFF. The DNA for the CDR3 is TGTGCCACCAGCAGAGTTTACGGACAGTCCAATGAGCAGTTCTTC.

The table lists this clonotype with a few counts. This sequence joins TRBV27 and TRBJ1-5, with 8 bases fitting TRBD1. The CDR3 has 15 amino acids. Unmatched junction bases numbered 9, after V lost 6 bases and J lost 5 bases. Germline loops: CDR1 MNHEY, CDR2 SMNVEV (reference sequence). In nucleotides, the CDR3 is TGTGCCAGCAGAGAGACAGGGGCAGTGGATCAGCCCCAGCATTTT. Encoded protein: CASRETGAVDQPQHF.

This clonotype was seen many times. The chain employs TRBV7-2 and TRBJ2-7; perhaps TRBD2 as D (6 bases). The V end was cut by 3 bases, the J end by 7 bases, with 16 bases between. The CDR3 is 14 amino acids. Germline V gene data show CDR1 as SGHTA and CDR2 as FQGNSA. The chain's CDR3 is CASSLGLGLFEQYF. The CDR3, as DNA: TGTGCCAGCAGCTTGGGACTGGGCTTGTTTGAGCAGTACTTC.

There are many counts of this clonotype. One end of the junction varies from germline; a read error may be responsible. The rearrangement joins TRBV29-1 to TRBJ2-5; D call uncertain. This CDR3 has 12 residues. Germline V CDR1 and CDR2: SQVTM, ANQGSEA. DNA of the CDR3: TGCAGCGTCCGGACGGACCAGGAGACCCAGTACTTC. Translating gives CSVRTDQETQYF.

The CDR3 DNA reads TGTGCCAGTAGTAGAGGACAGTATCAGCCCCAGCATTTT. It specifies CASSRGQYQPQHF. This chain joins TRBV19 and TRBJ1-5; the D gene is possibly TRBD1 (6 bases). The CDR3 spans 13 residues. Per germline, CDR1 LNHDA and CDR2 SQIVND (reference sequence). V lost 4 bases and J 5 bases, leaving 9 bases between the germline ends.

This clonotype was counted ten times or more. The rearrangement joins TRBV7-2 to TRBJ1-2; tentatively, D is TRBD1 (5 bases). The V gene's germline CDR1 is SGHTA and CDR2 FQGNSA. The CDR3 has 14 amino acids. Trimming removed 1 base from V and 2 bases from J, with 8 bases in between. Here the CDR3 reads CASSLVPGNYGYTF. The CDR3 nucleotides are TGTGCCAGCAGCTTAGTTCCAGGGAACTATGGCTACACCTTC. The whole variable domain, remainder taken from reference TRBV7-2 and TRBJ1-2, is GAGVSQSPSNKVTEKGKDVELRCDPISGHTALYWYRQSLGQGLEFLIYFQGNSAPDKSGLPSDRFSAERTGGSVSTLTIQRTQQEDSAVYLCASSLVPGNYGYTFGSGTRLTVV.

This clonotype was observed at least ten times. The chain links TRBV28 to TRBJ2-1; 11 nucleotides match TRBD2. CDR3 length: 14 amino acids. Germline V gene lookup returns CDR1 MDHEN and CDR2 SYDVKM. Losses at the gene ends were 3 bases for V and 7 bases for J; bases not matched to a gene: 2. The CDR3 region has the DNA TGTGCCAGCAGTTTCACTAGCGGGAGAAATGAGCAGTTCTTC. This sequence encodes CASSFTSGRNEQFF.

The chain has TRBV28 and TRBJ1-4; D call uncertain. The CDR3 runs 17 residues. The ends were cut back, 4 bases at V and 0 bases at J, with 15 bases in the middle. Germline lookup yields CDR1 MDHEN and CDR2 SYDVKM. CDR3 region: CASSYSVPAATNEKLFF. CDR3 nucleotide sequence: TGTGCCAGCAGTTACTCAGTTCCGGCCGCAACTAATGAAAAACTGTTTTTT.

The gene calls are TRBV6-4 and TRBJ2-2, with D uncertain. V lost 3 bases, J lost 7 bases, and 12 bases lay in between. The length of the CDR3 is 14 residues. The germline V gene has CDR1 MRHNA and CDR2 SNTAGT. The CDR3 reads CASSDKGSSGELFF. The CDR3 DNA follows: TGTGCCAGCAGTGATAAGGGATCCAGCGGGGAGCTGTTTTTT.

The chain uses TRBV6-1 and TRBJ2-5; possible D gene TRBD1, 6 bases. The CDR3 has 14 residues. V lost 8 bases, J lost 4 bases, and 17 bases lay in between. The V gene's germline CDR1 is MNHNS and CDR2 SASEGT. Here the CDR3 reads CASSLAGESETQYF. Here the CDR3 DNA reads TGTGCCAGCTCCCTTGCAGGGGAGTCAGAGACCCAGTACTTC.

On this clonotype itself: A single base separates this from a much larger clone, so it may be a read error. The gene calls are TRBV9 and TRBJ2-1; 9 bases agree with TRBD2. The CDR3 length is 16 residues. Germline V CDR1 and CDR2: SGDLS, YYNGEE. The junction had 13 bases not matched to a gene; V was cut back by 4 bases and J by 8 bases. DNA for the CDR3: TGTGCCAGCAGCCTTTTAGGGCTAGCGGGATACGATGAGCAGTTCTTC. Encoded protein: CASSLLGLAGYDEQFF.

This clonotype came up many times. J is TRBJ2-2 and V is TRBV7-2; 12 bases fit TRBD2. Germline V lookup: CDR1 SGHTA, CDR2 FQGNSA. V shed 5 bases and J 5 bases; nucleotides not matched to a gene: 3. The CDR3 runs to 15 residues. This chain's CDR3 is CASSLGLAGTGELFF. The CDR3 DNA follows: TGTGCCAGCAGCCTAGGACTAGCGGGGACCGGGGAGCTGTTTTTT.

The genes are TRBV28 and TRBJ1-1; the D is unclear. Germline CDR1 and CDR2: MDHEN and SYDVKM. V was pared by 3 bases and J by 5 bases, with 7 bases between. The CDR3 totals 12 residues. CDR3 protein: CASSLEYTEAFF. Here the CDR3 DNA reads TGTGCCAGCAGTTTGGAGTATACTGAAGCTTTCTTT.

This clonotype was observed at least ten times. The V gene is TRBV4-2, the J gene TRBJ2-1; TRBD2 is a possible D gene (7 bases). Germline-derived CDR1 and CDR2 are LGHNA and YNFKEQ. CDR3 size: 16 residues. V lost 0 bases and J lost 6, with 15 bases in between. CDR3 residues: CASSQDSGGGGNEQFF. CDR3 nucleotides: TGTGCCAGCAGCCAAGATTCCGGGGGAGGGGGCAATGAGCAGTTCTTC.